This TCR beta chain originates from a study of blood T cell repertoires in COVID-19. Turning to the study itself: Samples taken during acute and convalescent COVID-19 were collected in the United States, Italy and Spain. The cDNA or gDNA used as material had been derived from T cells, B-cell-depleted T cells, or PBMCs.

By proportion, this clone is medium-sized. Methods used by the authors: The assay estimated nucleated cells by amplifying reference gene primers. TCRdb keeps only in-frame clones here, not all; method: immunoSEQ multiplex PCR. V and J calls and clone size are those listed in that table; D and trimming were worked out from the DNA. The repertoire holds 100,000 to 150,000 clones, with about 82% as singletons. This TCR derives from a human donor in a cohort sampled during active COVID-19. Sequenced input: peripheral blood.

CDR3 DNA: TGTGCCAGCAGCCGGCTTGACAGTAATTTGTCACCCCTCCACTTT. It codes for CASSRLDSNLSPLHF. This rearrangement joins TRBV9 to TRBJ1-6, with D tentatively TRBD1 (5 bases). The CDR3 spans 15 residues. V lost 4 bases and J 10 bases, leaving 18 bases between the germline ends. CDR1 is SGDLS and CDR2 is YYNGEE in the germline V gene.